One sample yielded the 29 T cell receptor beta chains listed below, sequenced in a study of blood T cell repertoires in COVID-19. Generated by immunoSEQ multiplex PCR, the TCRdb table keeps only in-frame clones and is missing some. Among more than 150,000 clones listed, roughly 87% were seen once. Specimen: PBMCs or T cells enriched from blood (not recorded which). The receptors here all came from a woman in her thirties who had recovered from COVID-19.

The rearrangement uses TRBV14 and TRBJ1-3; D not certain. This CDR3 comprises 16 residues. Germline V gene data show CDR1 as SGHDN and CDR2 as FVKESK. With 1 base removed from V and 0 bases from J, the gap between germline ends came to 10 bases. Here the CDR3 reads CASSQVMMSSGNTIYF. CDR3 coding DNA: TGTGCCAGCAGCCAAGTCATGATGAGCTCTGGAAACACCATATATTTT.

This rearrangement joins TRBV7-9 to TRBJ2-5; 7 positions match TRBD2. J was trimmed by 1 base and V by 1 base; bases with no gene match: 3. The CDR3 has 15 amino acids. Germline-derived CDR1 and CDR2 are SEHNR and FQNEAQ (reference sequence). The DNA for the CDR3 is TGTGCCAGCAGCTTAGGGAGCGGGGTCCAAGAGACCCAGTACTTC. Protein product: CASSLGSGVQETQYF.

V and J are TRBV7-2 and TRBJ1-3, with 9 bases aligning to TRBD1. Trimming at V came to 4 bases and at J to 6 bases, leaving 4 bases not matched to a gene. This CDR3 is 14 amino acids long. Germline lookup yields CDR1 SGHTA and CDR2 FQGNSA. The CDR3 spells CASSSRTGANTIYF. DNA for the CDR3: TGTGCCAGCAGCTCCAGGACAGGGGCAAACACCATATATTTT.

This rearrangement joins TRBV6-5 to TRBJ1-1; 9 bases align to TRBD1. Per germline, CDR1 MNHEY and CDR2 SVGAGI. The CDR3 runs 14 residues. Losses at the gene ends were 10 bases for V and 3 bases for J; bases not matched to a gene: 9. The DNA for the CDR3 is TGTGCCATAACACAGGGGGCCGAGGACACTGAAGCTTTCTTT. Translation: CAITQGAEDTEAFF.

As to this clone: Relative to the germline gene, one junction end is altered; a read error may explain this. V is TRBV18 and J is TRBJ2-5, with 7 bases fitting TRBD1. Germline V gene data show CDR1 as KGHSH and CDR2 as LQKENI. This CDR3 contains 15 residues. CDR3 nucleotides: TGTGCCAACTCACTGGACAGGAGAGGACAAGAGACCCAGTACTTC. Amino acids: CANSLDRRGQETQYF.

This clone was counted a few times. The CDR3 reads CASSPDRVSNQPQHF. Written as DNA, the CDR3 is TGTGCCAGCAGTCCAGACAGGGTCAGCAATCAGCCCCAGCATTTT. This chain connects TRBV27 to TRBJ1-5, with TRBD1 identical over 7 bases. J gave up 1 base and V 5 bases, and 5 bases lay outside the gene matches. The CDR3 totals 15 residues. Germline CDR1 reads MNHEY; CDR2 reads SMNVEV (reference sequence).

V gene TRBV6-2 or TRBV6-3 combines with J gene TRBJ1-5, with a possible D match to TRBD1 (5 bases). Trimming took 2 bases from V and 3 from J, leaving 14 bases between them. This CDR3 is built from 16 residues. Per the germline V gene, CDR1 is MNHEY and CDR2 is SVGEGT. The CDR3 DNA is TGTGCCAGCAGTTACGTAAGCATGGGGCCCAATCAGCCCCAGCATTTT. It encodes CASSYVSMGPNQPQHF.

The rearrangement joins TRBV28 to TRBJ1-2; TRBD1 matches 8 bases. Germline V gene sequence: CDR1 MDHEN, CDR2 SYDVKM. The CDR3 covers 14 residues. V lost 7 bases, J lost 8 bases, and 12 bases stayed unmatched. CDR3 residues: CASIAKDRAGGYTF. The CDR3 DNA reads as TGTGCCAGCATCGCCAAGGACAGGGCGGGGGGCTACACCTTC.

This chain connects TRBV6-5 to TRBJ2-7; 7 bases align to TRBD2. The length of the CDR3 is 13 residues. CDR1 is MNHEY, CDR2 SVGAGI, per germline. CDR3 DNA sequence: TGTGCTACCCCAGCGGGGCATTCCTACGAGCAGTACTTC. Translating gives CATPAGHSYEQYF.

V and J are TRBV30 and TRBJ2-3; 7 bases map to TRBD1. Germline V gene sequence: CDR1 GTSNPN, CDR2 SVGIG (reference sequence). The CDR3 runs to 13 residues. After removal of 3 bases from V and 5 bases from J, the junction contained 5 bases not matched to a gene. In DNA form, the CDR3 reads TGTGCCTGGAGGAGGGGGCCGTTAGATACGCAGTATTTT. This encodes CAWRRGPLDTQYF.

The J gene is TRBJ2-1, the V gene TRBV24-1; D uncertain. With 5 bases removed from V and 15 bases from J, the gap between germline ends came to 13 bases. CDR3 length: 11 residues. Germline values: CDR1 KGHDR, CDR2 SFDVKD. CDR3 sequence: CATSAFDRVFF. In DNA form, the CDR3 reads TGTGCCACCAGTGCCTTCGATCGCGTGTTCTTC.

This clone was recorded once. This chain links TRBV4-1 with TRBJ2-7; D remains ambiguous. Trimming took off 7 bases at V and 2 bases at J, with 12 bases between the two ends. From germline, CDR1 is MGHRA and CDR2 YSYEKL. The CDR3 loop spans 13 amino acids. The CDR3: CASTVGAPYEQYF. For the CDR3, the DNA is TGCGCCAGCACCGTCGGTGCACCCTACGAGCAGTACTTC.

V usage is TRBV15 and J usage is TRBJ1-5, with D perhaps TRBD1 (6 bases). The V end was cut by 0 bases, the J end by 4 bases, with 16 bases between. From germline, CDR1 is LNHNV and CDR2 YYDKDF (reference sequence). The CDR3 is made up of 17 amino acids. CDR3 residues: CATSRDRGTQGNQPQHF. The CDR3 nucleotides are TGTGCCACCAGCAGAGATAGAGGCACCCAGGGGAATCAGCCCCAGCATTTT.

This clone was counted a few times. The genes are TRBV11-3 and TRBJ1-3; D gene ambiguous. The CDR3 is 15 amino acids. Germline V gene data show CDR1 as SGHNT and CDR2 as YENEEA. The V and J ends lost 5 bases and 4 bases respectively, with 15 bases between them. CDR3 region: CASSARGEGGNTIYF. CDR3 DNA: TGTGCCAGCAGCGCCCGCGGGGAGGGAGGAAACACCATATATTTT.

J is TRBJ2-7 and V is TRBV7-7; possibly TRBD1 for D (6 bases). The V and J ends lost 1 base and 2 bases respectively, with 12 bases between them. CDR3 length: 15 residues. Germline-derived CDR1 and CDR2 are SSHAT and FNYEAQ (reference sequence). CDR3 DNA: TGTGCCAGCAGCTTAGGTCCAGGGGAGACCTACGAGCAGTACTTC. Protein sequence: CASSLGPGETYEQYF.

V gene TRBV9 combines with J gene TRBJ1-1; D may be TRBD1 (5 bases). The CDR3 extends over 14 amino acids. Germline CDR1 SGDLS, CDR2 YYNGEE. V lost 3 bases, J lost 1 base, and 10 bases lay in between. The CDR3 is CASSEGLTNTEAFF. The CDR3 bases are TGTGCCAGCAGCGAGGGACTCACGAACACTGAAGCTTTCTTT.

The gene calls are TRBV6-2 or TRBV6-3 and TRBJ1-2; tentatively, D is TRBD1 (5 bases). Trimming took off 2 bases at V and 2 bases at J, with 9 bases between the two ends. CDR1 and CDR2 (germline): MNHEY, SVGEGT. This CDR3 has 14 residues. The DNA of the CDR3 is TGTGCCAGCAGTTACCTGGGACTGAACTATGGCTACACCTTC. Residues: CASSYLGLNYGYTF.

This rearrangement joins TRBV6-2 or TRBV6-3 to TRBJ1-5; a weak D match, TRBD1 (6 bases). The V end was cut by 0 bases, the J end by 9 bases, with 15 bases between. The CDR3 runs to 15 residues. Germline V CDR1 and CDR2: MNHEY, SVGEGT. The CDR3 DNA sequence: TGTGCCAGCAGTTACTCGACACAGGGCGCAGGGCCCCAGCATTTT. Encoded protein: CASSYSTQGAGPQHF.

The chain has TRBV7-3 and TRBJ1-1, with D unresolved. There are 13 residues in the CDR3. The V and J ends lost 4 bases and 1 base respectively, with 7 bases between them. CDR1 and CDR2 from the germline V gene are SGHTA and FQGTGA. The CDR3: CASSYNRNTEAFF. For the CDR3, the DNA is TGTGCCAGCAGCTATAATCGGAACACTGAAGCTTTCTTT.

The chain couples TRBV7-2 to TRBJ1-2, with 10 bases matching TRBD1. After removal of 3 bases from V and 6 bases from J, the junction contained 7 bases not matched to a gene. Germline V gene data show CDR1 as SGHTA and CDR2 as FQGNSA. This CDR3 comprises 15 residues. CDR3 loop: CASSFPGTGVHGYTF. CDR3 DNA sequence: TGTGCCAGCAGCTTTCCCGGGACAGGGGTTCATGGCTACACCTTC.

The V and J genes are TRBV6-5 and TRBJ2-1, with D tentatively TRBD1 (5 bases). V was clipped by 6 bases and J by 4 bases, with 16 bases between them. Germline CDR1 MNHEY, CDR2 SVGAGI. The CDR3 spans 15 residues. The CDR3 here is CASRRNRTPYNEQFF. The CDR3 DNA follows: TGTGCCAGCAGGCGGAATCGGACACCATACAATGAGCAGTTCTTC.

The chain links TRBV6-4 to TRBJ2-2, with 10 nucleotides matching TRBD1. This CDR3 spans 17 amino acids. The V segment lost 2 bases and the J segment 3 bases; nucleotides outside the gene matches: 6. The germline V gene has CDR1 MRHNA and CDR2 SNTAGT. The CDR3 reads CASSDDYGTGDTGELFF. As DNA, the CDR3 is TGTGCCAGCAGTGACGACTACGGGACAGGGGACACCGGGGAGCTGTTTTTT.

The chain combines TRBV4-3 with TRBJ2-1; D perhaps matches TRBD1 (5 bases). CDR1 and CDR2 from the germline V gene are LGHNA and YSLEER. There are 13 residues in the CDR3. V was pared by 0 bases and J by 9 bases, with 9 bases between. In nucleotides, the CDR3 is TGCGCCAGCAGCCAAGATAGGGGCCTTGAGCAGTTCTTC. Translating gives CASSQDRGLEQFF.

V gene TRBV12-3 or TRBV12-4 combines with J gene TRBJ2-7; D unresolved. The CDR3 totals 12 residues. The germline V and J ends were trimmed by 5 bases and 0 bases, with 5 bases remaining between them. CDR3 nucleotides: TGTGCCAGCAGTGGCCGCTCCTACGAGCAGTACTTC. Its protein is CASSGRSYEQYF.

This chain joins TRBV7-8 and TRBJ1-2; D not resolved. Trimming cost V 1 base and J 8 bases, with 11 bases left between them. The V gene's germline CDR1 is SGHVS and CDR2 FQNEAQ. The length of the CDR3 is 13 residues. Here the CDR3 reads CASSLDREGGYTF. The CDR3 coding sequence is TGTGCCAGCAGCTTAGACCGGGAGGGAGGCTACACCTTC.

The V gene is TRBV27, the J gene TRBJ1-6; TRBD1 agrees at 7 bases. The J segment lost 8 bases and the V segment lost 3 bases, leaving 4 bases of the junction unmatched. The CDR3 loop spans 14 amino acids. Germline CDR1 MNHEY, CDR2 SMNVEV (reference sequence). CDR3 in amino acids: CASSFDRDYSPLHF. Written as DNA, the CDR3 is TGTGCCAGCAGTTTTGACAGGGACTATTCACCCCTCCACTTT.

The chain is built from TRBV4-1 and TRBJ1-5, with D perhaps TRBD1 (5 bases). Germline assignment: CDR1 MGHRA and CDR2 YSYEKL. The CDR3 length is 15 residues. Trimming took off 1 base at V and 6 bases at J, with 13 bases between the two ends. CDR3 bases: TGCGCCAGCAGCCAAGCACCAGGGATAATTCAGCCCCAGCATTTT. This translates into CASSQAPGIIQPQHF.

V usage is TRBV19 and J usage is TRBJ1-1; no firm D call. The germline CDR1 and CDR2 sequences are LNHDA and SQIVND (reference sequence). The ends were cut back, 6 bases at V and 9 bases at J, with 17 bases in the middle. There are 13 residues in the CDR3. The CDR3 nucleotides read TGTGCCAGTAGGCTGAAAAACCGGTTTAAAGCTTTCTTT. Protein: CASRLKNRFKAFF. Filled out from reference TRBV19 and TRBJ1-1, the complete variable domain reads DGGITQSPKYLFRKEGQNVTLSCEQNLNHDAMYWYRQDPGQGLRLIYYSQIVNDFQKGDIAEGYSVSREKKESFPLTVTSAQKNPTAFYLCASRLKNRFKAFFGQGTRLTVV.

J is TRBJ2-5 and V is TRBV24-1; 9 nucleotides match TRBD2. Germline V gives CDR1 KGHDR, CDR2 SFDVKD. The junction had 1 base not matched to a gene; V was cut back by 5 bases and J by 4 bases. The CDR3 length is 13 residues. The CDR3 DNA follows: TGTGCCACCAGTGTGACTAGCGGAGAGACCCAGTACTTC. Residues: CATSVTSGETQYF.